This T cell receptor beta chain originates from a study of OX40 agonist ivuxolimab in advanced cancers. About the study: Patients were treated with ivuxolimab, an agonistic anti-OX40 (CD134) antibody. Findings of the study overall: Fewer expanded clones were found on average in CD4+ than in CD8+ T cells.

Notes on this clone: Its cognate antigen is unknown.

Some clones are missing from TCRdb's copy, which holds only in-frame ones; the method was immunoSEQ multiplex PCR. This sample carries some 25,000 clones, over 75% of them seen once, and the ten largest clones take approximately 9.6%. There are 12 residues in the CDR3. Per germline, CDR1 SEHNR and CDR2 FQNEAQ (reference sequence). V lost 1 base and J lost 11, with 11 bases in between. The clonotype originates from an adult with an advanced solid tumor such as melanoma, head and neck, liver or kidney cancer. This chain joins TRBV7-9 and TRBJ2-5, with no clear D. The material was CD4+ or CD8+ T cells sorted from blood, obtained in a trial of the OX40 agonist ivuxolimab. CDR3 DNA sequence: TGTGCCAGCAGCTTAGATGGTGTGGAGCAGTACTTC. Its translation is CASSLDGVEQYF. Looking up the rest from reference TRBV7-9 and TRBJ2-5 gives the full variable domain: DTGVSQNPRHKITKRGQNVTFRCDPISEHNRLYWYRQTLGQGPEFLTYFQNEAQLEKSRLLSDRFSAERPKGSFSTLEIQRTEQGDSAMYLCASSLDGVEQYFGPGTRLLVL.